Listed here are 32 T cell receptor beta chains from one sample, sequenced in a study of cytomegalovirus exposure and HLA in healthy donors. The PCR made use of 60 Vbeta and 13 Jbeta primers. Assay used: immunoSEQ multiplex PCR; TCRdb lists only in-frame clones, some missing. The sample has roughly 170,000 clones, around 80% seen once. The sequencing sample was made of PBMCs. Receptor source: a woman in her fifties or sixties in good health and CMV-seropositive.

This clone showed up just a few times. This chain connects TRBV6-1 to TRBJ1-1, with 7 bases matching TRBD1. There are 14 residues in the CDR3. CDR1 is MNHNS and CDR2 is SASEGT in the germline V gene. The ends lost 6 bases at V and 4 bases at J; junction bases unmatched: 8. CDR3 loop: CASRTTGRPTEAFF. DNA of the CDR3: TGTGCCAGCAGGACGACAGGGAGGCCCACTGAAGCTTTCTTT.

This clone was counted only a few times. V usage is TRBV9 and J usage is TRBJ2-1; TRBD2 matches at 12 bases. The CDR3 length is 17 residues. CDR1 and CDR2 from the germline V gene are SGDLS and YYNGEE. Trimming at V came to 2 bases and at J to 0 bases, leaving 3 bases not matched to a gene. The CDR3 nucleotides are TGTGCCAGCAGCGTGACTAGCGGGGGCCTCTCCTACAATGAGCAGTTCTTC. Protein product: CASSVTSGGLSYNEQFF. The variable domain in full, completed from reference TRBV9 and TRBJ2-1, reads DSGVTQTPKHLITATGQRVTLRCSPRSGDLSVYWYQQSLDQGLQFLIQYYNGEERAKGNILERFSAQQFPDLHSELNLSSLELGDSALYFCASSVTSGGLSYNEQFFGPGTRLTVL.

The genes are TRBV6-1 and TRBJ1-4; 8 bases match TRBD1. The V gene's germline CDR1 is MNHNS and CDR2 SASEGT. CDR3 length: 15 amino acids. V lost 0 bases, J lost 8 bases, and 5 bases stayed unmatched. The CDR3 reads CASSEASGGGEKLFF. CDR3 DNA: TGTGCCAGCAGTGAAGCTTCAGGGGGCGGGGAAAAACTGTTTTTT.

V gene TRBV29-1 combines with J gene TRBJ2-5; D not certain. The CDR3 sequence is 11 residues long. V was trimmed by 4 bases and J by 4 bases, leaving 7 bases between them. Germline CDR1 and CDR2: SQVTM and ANQGSEA. CDR3 sequence: CSVGQGETQYF. DNA for the CDR3: TGCAGCGTTGGACAAGGAGAGACCCAGTACTTC.

This rearrangement joins TRBV6-1 to TRBJ1-5, with 7 bases lining up with TRBD1. V trimming: 6 bases; J trimming: 5 bases; junction bases outside the gene matches: 7. In germline, CDR1 is MNHNS, CDR2 SASEGT. The CDR3 is made up of 14 amino acids. The CDR3 coding sequence is TGTGCCAGCAGAGCCGACAGGGACCATCAGCCCCAGCATTTT. Its translation is CASRADRDHQPQHF.

The chain recombines TRBV5-1 with TRBJ1-1, with D unclear. Germline V lookup: CDR1 SGHRS, CDR2 YFSETQ. Trimming left V 1 base short and J 1 base short, with 5 bases between. The CDR3 is 13 residues long. The CDR3 DNA follows: TGCGCCAGCAGCTTGTTAGAGAACACTGAAGCTTTCTTT. Protein product: CASSLLENTEAFF. Together with reference TRBV5-1 and TRBJ1-1, the CDR3 gives the full variable domain: KAGVTQTPRYLIKTRGQQVTLSCSPISGHRSVSWYQQTPGQGLQFLFEYFSETQRNKGNFPGRFSGRQFSNSRSEMNVSTLELGDSALYLCASSLLENTEAFFGQGTRLTVV.

V and J are TRBV18 and TRBJ2-7; no firm D call. Trimming removed 3 bases from V and 6 bases from J, with 12 bases in between. Germline V gene sequence: CDR1 KGHSH, CDR2 LQKENI. CDR3 length: 13 amino acids. The CDR3 sequence is CASSPSRFREQYF. For the CDR3, the DNA is TGTGCCAGCTCACCCTCCCGGTTCCGCGAGCAGTACTTC.

This clone occurred once. This chain joins TRBV2 and TRBJ2-4, with TRBD2 identical over 7 bases. Germline V gives CDR1 SNHLY, CDR2 FYNNEI. V lost 7 bases and J lost 6; bases outside the gene matches: 15. The CDR3 totals 16 residues. CDR3 protein: CASIATNRERGNIQYF. CDR3 coding DNA: TGTGCCAGCATCGCGACTAATCGTGAGCGGGGAAACATTCAGTACTTC. The full variable domain, rest sourced from reference TRBV2 and TRBJ2-4, is EPEVTQTPSHQVTQMGQEVILRCVPISNHLYFYWYRQILGQKVEFLVSFYNNEISEKSEIFDDQFSVERPDGSNFTLKIRSTKLEDSAMYFCASIATNRERGNIQYFGAGTRLSVL.

This rearrangement joins TRBV5-6 to TRBJ1-5; the match to TRBD1 covers 7 bases. Germline loops: CDR1 SGHDT, CDR2 YYEEEE. The CDR3 is made up of 12 amino acids. With V trimmed by 0 bases and J by 11 bases, 2 bases remained unmatched. This CDR3 is CASSLETGAQHF. Here the CDR3 DNA reads TGTGCCAGCAGCTTGGAAACAGGGGCCCAGCATTTT.

The rearrangement joins TRBV29-1 to TRBJ1-1, with 8 bases matching TRBD1. J was trimmed by 5 bases and V by 3 bases; bases with no gene match: 14. CDR1 SQVTM and CDR2 ANQGSEA come from the germline V gene. This CDR3 has 16 amino acids. CDR3 protein: CSVESGQGNSWTEAFF. As DNA, the CDR3 is TGCAGCGTTGAGTCAGGACAGGGAAATAGTTGGACTGAAGCTTTCTTT.

The chain uses TRBV5-6 and TRBJ2-5; 12 nucleotides agree with TRBD2. The CDR3 length is 16 residues. V shed 2 bases and J 4 bases; nucleotides not matched to a gene: 6. CDR1 is SGHDT and CDR2 is YYEEEE in the germline V gene. CDR3 DNA sequence: TGTGCCAGCAGCTTTCCTAGCGGGGGGGTTCGAGAGACCCAGTACTTC. Its protein is CASSFPSGGVRETQYF.

The gene calls are TRBV6-1 and TRBJ2-7, with D perhaps TRBD2 (6 bases). The CDR3 sequence is 14 residues long. V was trimmed by 8 bases and J by 3 bases, leaving 17 bases between them. Germline loops: CDR1 MNHNS, CDR2 SASEGT. CDR3 nucleotides: TGTGCCAGCGTGGGGGGACCCACAAGCTACGAGCAGTACTTC. Protein: CASVGGPTSYEQYF.

V is TRBV4-1 and J is TRBJ2-5; 16 nucleotides match TRBD2. Germline V CDR1 and CDR2: MGHRA, YSYEKL. V dropped 0 bases and J dropped 7; count of bases not matched to a gene: 5. The CDR3 is 17 amino acids. The CDR3 DNA sequence: TGCGCCAGCAGCCAAGAGGGACTAGCGGGGGGGCTCGGGACCCAGTACTTC. Residues: CASSQEGLAGGLGTQYF.

This rearrangement joins TRBV4-1 to TRBJ2-7, with a weak D call TRBD1 (6 bases). The CDR3 contains 14 residues. The V end was cut by 3 bases, the J end by 0 bases, with 9 bases between. CDR1 and CDR2 (germline): MGHRA, YSYEKL. The CDR3 coding sequence is TGCGCCAGCAGCCAGAGGGACAACTCCTACGAGCAGTACTTC. This sequence encodes CASSQRDNSYEQYF.

V usage is TRBV7-9 and J usage is TRBJ1-1, with 7 bases lining up with TRBD1. V lost 2 bases and J lost 2; bases outside the gene matches: 8. CDR3 length: 16 amino acids. Germline V gene lookup returns CDR1 SEHNR and CDR2 FQNEAQ (reference sequence). CDR3 nucleotides: TGTGCCAGCAGCTTAAGGGGGCAGGGATTTAACACTGAAGCTTTCTTT. This translates into CASSLRGQGFNTEAFF.

This chain's CDR3 is CATRPAGAGGNIQYF. The CDR3 DNA reads as TGTGCCACCAGGCCTGCGGGGGCGGGGGGGAACATTCAGTACTTC. This rearrangement joins TRBV15 to TRBJ2-4; 9 nucleotides line up with TRBD2. Germline trimming cut 6 bases from V and 7 bases from J; bases unmatched to any gene: 10. The CDR3 length is 15 residues. The germline CDR1 and CDR2 sequences are LNHNV and YYDKDF (reference sequence).

This clone was observed once. The rearrangement links TRBV10-3 to TRBJ2-5, with D possibly TRBD2 on 7 matching bases. Deletions cut 3 bases from V and 4 bases from J, with 15 bases between. The CDR3 length is 15 residues. From germline, CDR1 is ENHRY and CDR2 SYGVKD. The CDR3 region is CAISDRGGARETQYF. In nucleotides, the CDR3 is TGTGCCATCAGTGATAGAGGGGGGGCCAGAGAGACCCAGTACTTC.

The rearrangement links TRBV7-3 to TRBJ2-5; D remains ambiguous. Deletions cut 4 bases from V and 0 bases from J, with 3 bases between. The CDR3 is 12 residues long. Germline V gene data show CDR1 as SGHTA and CDR2 as FQGTGA. CDR3 residues: CASSSNQETQYF. DNA for the CDR3: TGTGCCAGCAGCTCAAACCAAGAGACCCAGTACTTC.

The V call is TRBV18, the J call TRBJ1-1, with D tentatively TRBD1 (5 bases). The germline CDR1 and CDR2 sequences are KGHSH and LQKENI. V dropped 1 base and J dropped 0 bases, with 9 bases sitting between them. This CDR3 is 15 amino acids long. The chain's CDR3 is CASSPLDRMNTEAFF. CDR3 DNA sequence: TGTGCCAGCTCACCACTTGACAGAATGAACACTGAAGCTTTCTTT.

The chain joins TRBV7-9 to TRBJ2-7; tentatively, D is TRBD1 (6 bases). V shed 2 bases and J shed 3 bases, with 11 bases lying between them. From germline, CDR1 is SEHNR and CDR2 FQNEAQ (reference sequence). The CDR3 covers 14 residues. The CDR3: CASSLNRAGYEQYF. The DNA of the CDR3 is TGTGCCAGCAGCTTAAACAGGGCCGGCTACGAGCAGTACTTC.

The chain carries TRBV5-8 and TRBJ2-5, with D tentatively TRBD2 (5 bases). This CDR3 has 16 amino acids. The ends were cut back, 2 bases at V and 2 bases at J, with 16 bases in the middle. Germline-derived CDR1 and CDR2 are SGHTS and YDEGEE. Here the CDR3 DNA reads TGTGCCAGCAGCTTAGCGGCAGCTCTGGCACAAGAGACCCAGTACTTC. Translation: CASSLAAALAQETQYF.

The gene calls are TRBV5-1 and TRBJ2-5; D perhaps matches TRBD2 (7 bases). Trimming stripped 3 bases from V and 2 bases from J, with 11 bases between. Germline-derived CDR1 and CDR2 are SGHRS and YFSETQ. This CDR3 region has 14 residues. CDR3 DNA sequence: TGCGCCAGCAGCTGGGGGGGGCGGCAAGAGACCCAGTACTTC. Translating it yields CASSWGGRQETQYF.

In this sample, this clone turned up a few times. The chain has TRBV5-1 and TRBJ2-2; a possible D gene is TRBD1 (6 bases). Germline CDR1 SGHRS, CDR2 YFSETQ. This CDR3 has 15 amino acids. V lost 2 bases and J 2 bases, leaving 10 bases between the germline ends. The DNA for the CDR3 is TGCGCCAGCAGCTTAGGACAGTTCAACACCGGGGAGCTGTTTTTT. Residues: CASSLGQFNTGELFF.

The chain recombines TRBV5-8 with TRBJ2-4; the match to TRBD1 covers 7 bases. Germline lookup yields CDR1 SGHTS and CDR2 YDEGEE. The V and J ends lost 3 bases and 6 bases, in that order; junction bases with no gene match: 3. This CDR3 spans 13 amino acids. CDR3 sequence reads: CASSSQGTNIQYF. The CDR3 DNA sequence: TGTGCCAGCAGCTCACAGGGGACAAACATTCAGTACTTC.

V and J are TRBV27 and TRBJ2-7; D is possibly TRBD1 (5 bases). Germline CDR1 and CDR2: MNHEY and SMNVEV (reference sequence). Trimming removed 3 bases at V and 2 bases at J, with 14 bases between. The length of the CDR3 is 15 residues. In DNA, the CDR3 is TGTGCCAGCAGTTTCAGCCAGGGTTCCCCCTACGAGCAGTACTTC. As protein: CASSFSQGSPYEQYF.

This chain joins TRBV5-1 and TRBJ2-3, with 9 bases aligning to TRBD1. Germline V gene lookup returns CDR1 SGHRS and CDR2 YFSETQ. Unmatched junction bases numbered 11, after V lost 7 bases and J lost 5 bases. The CDR3 is made up of 15 amino acids. CDR3 in amino acids: CASSPRGQGGDTQYF. CDR3 coding DNA: TGCGCCAGCTCTCCTCGGGGACAGGGAGGAGATACGCAGTATTTT.

DNA of the CDR3: TGTGCCAGCAGCCTAGGACTAGCGGGGGTCCAAGAGACCCAGTACTTC. Amino acid sequence: CASSLGLAGVQETQYF. The chain carries TRBV7-8 and TRBJ2-5, with 13 positions matching TRBD2. The CDR3 covers 16 residues. Germline V gene sequence: CDR1 SGHVS, CDR2 FQNEAQ. V lost 5 bases, J lost 1 base, and 4 bases stayed unmatched.

This clone was observed once. The CDR3 coding sequence is TGTGCCAGTAAAAGGGCGGAGACAGGGGGCACAGATACGCAGTATTTT. Its translation: CASKRAETGGTDTQYF. This chain joins TRBV19 and TRBJ2-3; 8 positions agree with TRBD1. The trim removed 7 bases at V and 1 base at J, leaving 10 bases unmatched. The CDR3 is made up of 16 amino acids. CDR1 and CDR2 from the germline V gene are LNHDA and SQIVND (reference sequence).

This clone was picked up a small number of times. The J gene is TRBJ2-3, the V gene TRBV19, with TRBD1 matching over 8 bases. This CDR3 comprises 15 residues. V lost 3 bases and J lost 6; bases outside the gene matches: 8. The V gene's germline CDR1 is LNHDA and CDR2 SQIVND (reference sequence). The CDR3 sequence: CASSIPGGASDTQYF. In DNA, the CDR3 is TGTGCCAGTAGTATTCCAGGGGGCGCGAGTGATACGCAGTATTTT. Complete variable domain (other parts from reference TRBV19 and TRBJ2-3): DGGITQSPKYLFRKEGQNVTLSCEQNLNHDAMYWYRQDPGQGLRLIYYSQIVNDFQKGDIAEGYSVSREKKESFPLTVTSAQKNPTAFYLCASSIPGGASDTQYFGPGTRLTVL.

This rearrangement joins TRBV5-1 to TRBJ2-1; a possible D gene is TRBD1 (6 bases). The CDR3 sequence is 16 residues long. CDR1 is SGHRS and CDR2 is YFSETQ in the germline V gene. V lost 2 bases, J lost 4 bases, and 16 bases lay in between. In DNA, the CDR3 is TGCGCCAGCAGCTTTGGGCCACCACAGGGTTACAATGAGCAGTTCTTC. Translating gives CASSFGPPQGYNEQFF. The full variable domain, rest sourced from reference TRBV5-1 and TRBJ2-1, is KAGVTQTPRYLIKTRGQQVTLSCSPISGHRSVSWYQQTPGQGLQFLFEYFSETQRNKGNFPGRFSGRQFSNSRSEMNVSTLELGDSALYLCASSFGPPQGYNEQFFGPGTRLTVL.

The chain is built from TRBV5-6 and TRBJ1-2; TRBD1 aligns across 9 bases. In germline, CDR1 is SGHDT, CDR2 YYEEEE. There are 14 residues in the CDR3. V lost 2 bases to trimming and J lost 2 bases; unmatched junction nucleotides: 1. CDR3 DNA sequence: TGTGCCAGCAGCTTCGGGACAGGGAACTATGGCTACACCTTC. Encoded protein: CASSFGTGNYGYTF.

On this clone itself: An end of the junction differs from the germline gene, which may be a read error. The chain recombines TRBV7-7 with TRBJ2-1; D tentatively fits TRBD1 or TRBD2 (5 bases each). The CDR3 loop spans 13 amino acids. Per the germline V gene, CDR1 is SSHAT and CDR2 is FNYEAQ (reference sequence). CDR3 amino acids: CASSGDSPSEQFF. The CDR3 DNA reads TGTGCTAGCAGCGGAGACAGCCCCAGTGAGCAGTTCTTC.